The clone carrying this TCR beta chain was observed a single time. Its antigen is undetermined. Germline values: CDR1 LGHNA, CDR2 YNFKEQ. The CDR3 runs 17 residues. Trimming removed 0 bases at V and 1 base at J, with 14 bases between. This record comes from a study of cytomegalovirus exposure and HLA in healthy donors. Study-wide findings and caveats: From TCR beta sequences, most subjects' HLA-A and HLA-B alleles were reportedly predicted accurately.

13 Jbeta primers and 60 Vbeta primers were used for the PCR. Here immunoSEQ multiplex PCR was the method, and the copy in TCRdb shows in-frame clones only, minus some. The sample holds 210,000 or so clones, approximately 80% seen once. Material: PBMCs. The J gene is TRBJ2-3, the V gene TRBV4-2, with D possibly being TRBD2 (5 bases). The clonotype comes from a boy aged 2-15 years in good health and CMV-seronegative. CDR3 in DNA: TGTGCCAGCAGCCAAGATGGAGTAGCGCAAGGCACAGATACGCAGTATTTT. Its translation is CASSQDGVAQGTDTQYF.